This entry lists 18 T cell receptor beta chains sequenced from one sample in a study of blood T cell repertoires in COVID-19. Repertoires were generated with immunoSEQ multiplex PCR, while TCRdb's copy carries only in-frame clones and drops some. The repertoire holds more than 110,000 clones, with 84% as singletons. Sequencing input: PBMCs or T cells enriched from blood (not recorded which). The receptors originated from a man aged 35-49 years with acute COVID-19.

V gene TRBV15 combines with J gene TRBJ2-1, with 10 bases aligning to TRBD2. The CDR3 sequence is 16 residues long. V dropped 0 bases and J dropped 10; count of bases not matched to a gene: 9. Germline loops: CDR1 LNHNV, CDR2 YYDKDF (reference sequence). This chain's CDR3 is CATSRDAQRGGLEQFF. The CDR3 bases are TGTGCCACCAGCAGAGATGCCCAGCGGGGGGGCCTAGAGCAGTTCTTC.

The V and J genes are TRBV4-3 and TRBJ1-5; 8 nucleotides match TRBD1. V gave up 1 base and J gave up 5 bases; unmatched junction bases: 4. The CDR3 runs to 15 residues. Germline V gene lookup returns CDR1 LGHNA and CDR2 YSLEER. The CDR3 spells CASSQGTGFDQPQHF. The DNA of the CDR3 is TGCGCCAGCAGCCAAGGGACAGGGTTCGATCAGCCCCAGCATTTT.

J is TRBJ1-5 and V is TRBV19; TRBD1 is a possible D gene (5 bases). V shed 10 bases and J shed 0 bases, with 13 bases lying between them. The CDR3 contains 14 residues. The germline CDR1 and CDR2 sequences are LNHDA and SQIVND (reference sequence). The CDR3 nucleotides are TGTGCCATCGACAGTTCCGATAGCAATCAGCCCCAGCATTTT. Protein sequence: CAIDSSDSNQPQHF. The variable domain in full, completed from reference TRBV19 and TRBJ1-5, reads DGGITQSPKYLFRKEGQNVTLSCEQNLNHDAMYWYRQDPGQGLRLIYYSQIVNDFQKGDIAEGYSVSREKKESFPLTVTSAQKNPTAFYLCAIDSSDSNQPQHFGDGTRLSIL.

This chain links TRBV19 with TRBJ2-7; D may be TRBD1 (5 bases). Germline V lookup: CDR1 LNHDA, CDR2 SQIVND (reference sequence). V lost 5 bases and J 10 bases, leaving 15 bases between the germline ends. The CDR3 sequence is 12 residues long. The CDR3 DNA reads TGTGCCAGTAGTTTTAGTACAGGAGTACAGTACTTC. This translates into CASSFSTGVQYF.

J is TRBJ2-3 and V is TRBV7-2; TRBD2 matches 15 bases. Germline CDR1 SGHTA, CDR2 FQGNSA. The V segment lost 6 bases and the J segment 4 bases; nucleotides outside the gene matches: 11. The length of the CDR3 is 18 residues. CDR3 protein: CASSHTGLAGGEADTQYF. The CDR3, as DNA: TGTGCCAGCAGTCATACGGGACTAGCGGGAGGTGAAGCAGATACGCAGTATTTT.

The chain joins TRBV14 to TRBJ1-1; D not resolved. CDR3 length: 16 residues. CDR1 is SGHDN and CDR2 is FVKESK in the germline V gene. V lost 0 bases, J lost 0 bases, and 11 bases lay in between. For the CDR3, the DNA is TGTGCCAGCAGCCAAGACCGGGATATCATGAACACTGAAGCTTTCTTT. It specifies CASSQDRDIMNTEAFF.

The V gene is TRBV2, the J gene TRBJ2-2; the match to TRBD1 covers 9 bases. V lost 6 bases to trimming and J lost 4 bases; unmatched junction nucleotides: 6. This CDR3 is 15 amino acids long. Looked up from germline, CDR1 is SNHLY and CDR2 is FYNNEI. In nucleotides, the CDR3 is TGTGCCAGCAGCCGGACAGGGGACCTCACCGGGGAGCTGTTTTTT. This sequence encodes CASSRTGDLTGELFF.

The chain joins TRBV11-2 to TRBJ2-3, with D possibly being TRBD2 (5 bases). This CDR3 contains 15 residues. Germline CDR1 and CDR2: SGHAT and FQNNGV. V lost 5 bases, J lost 0 bases, and 12 bases lay in between. The CDR3 DNA follows: TGTGCCAGCAGCCCCCAGCGGTCTAGCACAGATACGCAGTATTTT. It specifies CASSPQRSSTDTQYF.

Only a few counts were recorded for this clone. V is TRBV27 and J is TRBJ2-7; 10 bases match TRBD1. CDR1 MNHEY and CDR2 SMNVEV come from the germline V gene (reference sequence). V lost 4 bases, J lost 3 bases, and 9 bases stayed unmatched. The CDR3 contains 16 residues. CDR3 in amino acids: CASSSLRDRGVYEQYF. DNA for the CDR3: TGTGCCAGCAGTTCCCTAAGGGACAGGGGCGTCTACGAGCAGTACTTC.

The genes are TRBV5-6 and TRBJ1-1, with unresolved D. From germline, CDR1 is SGHDT and CDR2 YYEEEE. V shed 5 bases and J shed 0 bases, with 17 bases lying between them. CDR3 length: 16 amino acids. CDR3 coding DNA: TGTGCCAGCAGAAAAGCGGCAGGCGTAATGAACACTGAAGCTTTCTTT. It encodes CASRKAAGVMNTEAFF.

The chain couples TRBV27 to TRBJ1-1; perhaps TRBD1 as D (5 bases). The CDR3 contains 12 residues. Germline loops: CDR1 MNHEY, CDR2 SMNVEV (reference sequence). V was pared by 2 bases and J by 8 bases, with 9 bases between. CDR3 nucleotides: TGTGCCAGCAGTTTACGGGCAGGGGAAGCTTTCTTT. This codes for CASSLRAGEAFF.

This clone has a handful of counts. The chain has TRBV5-4 and TRBJ2-7, with 8 bases identical to TRBD1. The CDR3 extends over 14 amino acids. Germline V lookup: CDR1 SGHNT, CDR2 YYREEE (reference sequence). V trimming: 2 bases; J trimming: 7 bases; junction bases outside the gene matches: 8. The CDR3 region has the DNA TGTGCCAGCAGCTTTATTAGTACAGGGGGGGAGCAGTACTTC. Translated, it gives CASSFISTGGEQYF. Drawing the rest from reference TRBV5-4 and TRBJ2-7, the complete variable domain is ETGVTQSPTHLIKTRGQQVTLRCSSQSGHNTVSWYQQALGQGPQFIFQYYREEENGRGNFPPRFSGLQFPNYSSELNVNALELDDSALYLCASSFISTGGEQYFGPGTRLTVT.

The rearrangement joins TRBV30 to TRBJ2-2; 9 bases are shared with TRBD2. From germline, CDR1 is GTSNPN and CDR2 SVGIG (reference sequence). V was clipped by 1 base and J by 6 bases; unmatched bases: 3. The CDR3 has 14 residues. The DNA of the CDR3 is TGTGCCTGGAGTGGGACTAGCGTCGCCGGGGAGCTGTTTTTT. It encodes CAWSGTSVAGELFF.

The V call is TRBV7-2, the J call TRBJ2-3; a weak D match, TRBD2 (5 bases). This CDR3 comprises 13 residues. Trimming shortened V by 1 base and J by 4 bases, and 6 bases separated the two germline ends. CDR1 is SGHTA and CDR2 is FQGNSA in the germline V gene. For the CDR3, the DNA is TGTGCCAGCAGCTTAGGGGGAGCAGATACGCAGTATTTT. As protein: CASSLGGADTQYF.

The chain combines TRBV11-2 with TRBJ2-1; D is ambiguous. V gave up 1 base and J gave up 4 bases, with 5 bases separating them. Germline V gene lookup returns CDR1 SGHAT and CDR2 FQNNGV. The length of the CDR3 is 13 residues. CDR3 DNA: TGTGCCAGCAGCTTAGCCCTATACAATGAGCAGTTCTTC. It yields the protein CASSLALYNEQFF.

The CDR3 is CASSSRRGANYGYTF. The CDR3 nucleotides are TGCGCCAGCAGCTCCCGTCGGGGGGCTAACTATGGCTACACCTTC. The chain is built from TRBV5-1 and TRBJ1-2, with D perhaps TRBD1 (5 bases). V was shortened by 3 bases and J by 0 bases, with 12 bases between the two germline ends. Germline V gives CDR1 SGHRS, CDR2 YFSETQ. This CDR3 region has 15 residues.

The CDR3 DNA reads TGTGCCAGCAGTTTATTTGGGGGGGAGCAGTTCTTC. Its translation is CASSLFGGEQFF. This sequence joins TRBV28 and TRBJ2-1; tentatively, D is TRBD2 (6 bases). The CDR3 spans 12 residues. V was clipped by 1 base and J by 10 bases, with 8 bases between them. CDR1 MDHEN and CDR2 SYDVKM come from the germline V gene.

The rearrangement uses TRBV4-1 and TRBJ1-5; D is possibly TRBD1 (5 bases). CDR1 MGHRA and CDR2 YSYEKL come from the germline V gene. V was shortened by 0 bases and J by 5 bases, with 11 bases between the two germline ends. The CDR3 totals 15 residues. As DNA, the CDR3 is TGCGCCAGCAGCCAAGATTCGGGGGTAGATCAGCCCCAGCATTTT. As protein: CASSQDSGVDQPQHF.